This T cell receptor (beta chain) was obtained from a study of cytomegalovirus exposure and HLA in healthy donors. Study overall: A subsequent analysis stated that the 110 or so validation repertoires were run on the same platform as the approximately 700 first-cohort repertoires.

Germline-derived CDR1 and CDR2 are GTSNPN and SVGIG (reference sequence). Trimming at V came to 0 bases and at J to 1 base, leaving 12 bases not matched to a gene. This CDR3 contains 17 residues. A word on this clone: The antigen remains unidentified.

Overall study findings and caveats: The study found most TCR sequences rare, yet found some public TCRs in many donors. Cytomegalovirus-associated status was assigned to approximately 160 TCR beta chains.

Assay used: immunoSEQ multiplex PCR; TCRdb lists only in-frame clones, some missing. The table has 100,000 to 150,000 clones, around 95% seen once. The source material was PBMCs. The TCR was taken from a man aged 18 to 30 in good health and CMV-seronegative. The chain couples TRBV30 to TRBJ2-7; 7 nucleotides line up with TRBD1. The CDR3 spells CAWSVSPGTAQSYEQYF. The CDR3 DNA reads as TGTGCCTGGAGTGTAAGCCCCGGGACAGCCCAATCCTACGAGCAGTACTTC.